This T cell receptor (beta chain) was captured in a study of shared clonotypes between healthy human individuals. Only in-frame clones appear in the TCRdb table, and some are missing; sequencing was by immunoSEQ multiplex PCR. Among around 2.5 million clones listed, approximately 93% were seen once. J lost 5 bases, V lost 2 bases, and 9 bases had no gene match. This CDR3 is 16 amino acids long. Germline CDR1 WNHNN, CDR2 SYGVQD (reference sequence). V and J are TRBV10-1 and TRBJ1-1, with 9 bases identical to TRBD1. The source of this sequence is a man younger than 35 in good health. Some clones in this sample may be carry-over from other donors' samples. Sequenced sample: naive CD4+ T cells from PBMCs. Stated subset: CD45RA+ positively selected. The chain's CDR3 is CASSETFGTGRTEAFF. The DNA for the CDR3 is TGCGCCAGCAGTGAGACCTTCGGGACAGGGCGAACTGAAGCTTTCTTT.